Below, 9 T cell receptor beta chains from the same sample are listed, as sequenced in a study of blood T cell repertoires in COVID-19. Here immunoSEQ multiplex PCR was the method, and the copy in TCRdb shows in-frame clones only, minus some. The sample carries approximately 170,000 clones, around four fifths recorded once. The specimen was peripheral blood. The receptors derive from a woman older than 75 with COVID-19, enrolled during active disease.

The DNA for the CDR3 is TGCGCCAGCAGCTCCCCCGAGACAGGGAGAGAAAAACTGTTTTTT. The encoded protein is CASSSPETGREKLFF. V is TRBV5-1 and J is TRBJ1-4; 7 bases align to TRBD1. J lost 8 bases, V lost 3 bases, and 10 bases had no gene match. The CDR3 contains 15 residues. The germline V gene has CDR1 SGHRS and CDR2 YFSETQ.

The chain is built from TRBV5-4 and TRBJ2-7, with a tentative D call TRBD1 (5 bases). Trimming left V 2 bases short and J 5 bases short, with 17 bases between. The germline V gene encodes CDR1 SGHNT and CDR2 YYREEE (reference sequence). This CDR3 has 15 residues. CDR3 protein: CASSFRTQDPHEQYF. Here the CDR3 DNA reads TGTGCCAGCAGCTTCCGGACACAAGATCCCCACGAGCAGTACTTC.

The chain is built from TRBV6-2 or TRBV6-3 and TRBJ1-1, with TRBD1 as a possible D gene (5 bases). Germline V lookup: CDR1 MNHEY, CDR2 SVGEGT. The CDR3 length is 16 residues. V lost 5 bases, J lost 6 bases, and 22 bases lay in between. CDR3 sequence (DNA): TGTGCCAGCAGTCGACCCCTAACAGGCCCCGTCGCTGAAGCTTTCTTT. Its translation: CASSRPLTGPVAEAFF.

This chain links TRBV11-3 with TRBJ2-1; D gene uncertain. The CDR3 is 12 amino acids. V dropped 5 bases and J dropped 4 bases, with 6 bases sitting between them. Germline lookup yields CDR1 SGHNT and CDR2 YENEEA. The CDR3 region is CASSIIYNEQFF. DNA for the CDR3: TGTGCCAGCAGCATAATATACAATGAGCAGTTCTTC. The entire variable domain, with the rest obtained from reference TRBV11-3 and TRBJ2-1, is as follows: EAGVVQSPRYKIIEKKQPVAFWCNPISGHNTLYWYLQNLGQGPELLIRYENEEAVDDSQLPKDRFSAERLKGVDSTLKIQPAELGDSAVYLCASSIIYNEQFFGPGTRLTVL.

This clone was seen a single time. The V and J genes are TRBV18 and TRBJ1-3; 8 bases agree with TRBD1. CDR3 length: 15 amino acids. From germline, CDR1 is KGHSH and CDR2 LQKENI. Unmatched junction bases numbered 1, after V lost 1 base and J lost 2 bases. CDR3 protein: CASSPLTGAGNTIYF. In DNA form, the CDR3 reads TGTGCCAGCTCACCACTGACAGGGGCTGGAAACACCATATATTTT.

CDR3 residues: CASHRAQGNEQFF. The CDR3 DNA reads as TGTGCCAGCCACAGGGCCCAGGGCAATGAGCAGTTCTTC. V and J are TRBV6-5 and TRBJ2-1; TRBD1 is a possible D gene (6 bases). Trimming removed 8 bases from V and 6 bases from J, with 14 bases in between. The CDR3 runs 13 residues. The germline V gene encodes CDR1 MNHEY and CDR2 SVGAGI.

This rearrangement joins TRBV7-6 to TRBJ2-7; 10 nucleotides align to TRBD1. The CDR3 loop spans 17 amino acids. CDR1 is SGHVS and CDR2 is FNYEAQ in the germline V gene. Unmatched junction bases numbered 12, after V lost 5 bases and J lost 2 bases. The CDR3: CASSRGLGQGVTYEQYF. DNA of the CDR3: TGTGCCAGCAGCCGCGGATTAGGACAGGGGGTAACCTACGAGCAGTACTTC.

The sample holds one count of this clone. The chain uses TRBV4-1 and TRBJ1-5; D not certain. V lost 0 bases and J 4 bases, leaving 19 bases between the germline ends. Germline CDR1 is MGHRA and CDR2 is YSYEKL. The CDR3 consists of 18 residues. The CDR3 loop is CASSQERSRSLLNQPQHF. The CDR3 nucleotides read TGCGCCAGCAGCCAAGAGCGGTCACGGTCCCTATTAAATCAGCCCCAGCATTTT.

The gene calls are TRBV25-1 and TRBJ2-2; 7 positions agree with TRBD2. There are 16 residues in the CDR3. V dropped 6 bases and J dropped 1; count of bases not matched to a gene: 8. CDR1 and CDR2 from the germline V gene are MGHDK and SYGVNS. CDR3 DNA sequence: TGTGCCAGCAGCGAAACTAGCGTCGAGAACACCGGGGAGCTGTTTTTT. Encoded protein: CASSETSVENTGELFF.